This T cell receptor (beta chain) was recorded in a study of cytomegalovirus exposure and HLA in healthy donors. General study points: In vitro data verified three CMV-associated chains as specific for CMV antigens. Sequencing likely generated an artifact that appeared as a cluster of highly shared sequence variants. Presence/absence analyses took donor sequencing depth as roughly uniform.

The V end lost 5 bases, the J end lost 1 base, and 12 bases lay between the germline ends. The CDR3 runs 15 residues. From germline, CDR1 is MNHEY and CDR2 SVGAGI. The PCR ran on 60 Vbeta and 13 Jbeta primers. TCRdb's table, derived via immunoSEQ multiplex PCR, lists solely in-frame clones and lacks some. The repertoire has about 190,000 clones, 80% to 85% of them found once; the top ten carry about 1%. A word on this clone: The antigen is not known.

This TCR was sampled from a woman aged 40 to 50 in good health and CMV-seronegative. The rearrangement links TRBV6-5 to TRBJ1-5; weak D call: TRBD1 (5 bases). Sequencing input: PBMCs. The CDR3 reads CASSTQGGSNQPQHF. The CDR3, as DNA: TGTGCCAGCAGTACGCAGGGAGGGAGCAATCAGCCCCAGCATTTT.